The rows below give T cell receptor beta chains drawn from one sample of a study of cytomegalovirus exposure and HLA in healthy donors. Some clones are missing from TCRdb's copy, which holds only in-frame ones; the method was immunoSEQ multiplex PCR. The sample yields 100,000 to 150,000 clones, roughly four fifths seen once. Sample: PBMCs. These TCRs come from a woman aged 50 to 60 in good health and CMV-seropositive. Each CDR3 is given with its conserved first and last residue. D genes are given only for firm matches. The size of a clone is reported for some rows only, either as once, few or many, or as a class for expanded clones.

D gene: TRBD1; V gene: TRBV29-1; clone size: NA; J gene: TRBJ1-4; CDR3 DNA: TGCAGCGTGGGCGACAGGGGTGGGAATGAAAAACTGTTTTTT; CDR3 protein: CSVGDRGGNEKLFF
D gene: TRBD2; V gene: TRBV5-1; clone size: NA; J gene: TRBJ2-7; CDR3 DNA: TGCGCCAGCAGCTTGCTGGCTAGCGGGGGACCGAGCTCCTACGAGCAGTACTTC; CDR3 protein: CASSLLASGGPSSYEQYF
D gene: NA; V gene: TRBV29-1; clone size: NA; J gene: TRBJ2-7; CDR3 DNA: TGCAGCGTTGGGGTGGAGGGCTACGAGCAGTACTTC; CDR3 protein: CSVGVEGYEQYF
D gene: NA; V gene: TRBV29-1; clone size: NA; J gene: TRBJ2-7; CDR3 DNA: TGCAGCGTTGAAGGACAGGAAACCTACGAGCAGTACTTC; CDR3 protein: CSVEGQETYEQYF
D gene: NA; V gene: TRBV7-2; clone size: NA; J gene: TRBJ1-2; CDR3 DNA: TGTGCCAGCAGCCCAAGCGGTACAGCTTGGGGCTACACCTTC; CDR3 protein: CASSPSGTAWGYTF
D gene: NA; V gene: TRBV18; clone size: NA; J gene: TRBJ1-1; CDR3 DNA: TGTGCCAGCTCACCACCTGTTCGGGAAGCTTTCTTT; CDR3 protein: CASSPPVREAFF
D gene: TRBD1; V gene: TRBV11-2; clone size: NA; J gene: TRBJ2-1; CDR3 DNA: TGTGCCAGCAGCTTCCGGGACAGATACAATGAGCAGTTCTTC; CDR3 protein: CASSFRDRYNEQFF
D gene: NA; V gene: TRBV10-3; clone size: NA; J gene: TRBJ1-6; CDR3 DNA: TGTGCCATCAGTGCGGGCTCCTATAATTCACCCCTCCACTTT; CDR3 protein: CAISAGSYNSPLHF
D gene: NA; V gene: TRBV5-1; clone size: few; J gene: TRBJ1-6; CDR3 DNA: TGCGCCAGCAGCTCCTCACAGGGCCGCGGAAACACACCCCTCCACTTT; CDR3 protein: CASSSSQGRGNTPLHF
D gene: TRBD1; V gene: TRBV28; clone size: NA; J gene: TRBJ1-5; CDR3 DNA: TGTGCCAGCAGTTTAAGGGGCAGGGGGAAATACCAGCCCCAGCATTTT; CDR3 protein: CASSLRGRGKYQPQHF
D gene: TRBD1; V gene: TRBV19; clone size: NA; J gene: TRBJ1-5; CDR3 DNA: TGTGCCAGTAGTTTTTGGGACAGGGGTGGTCGGCAGCCCCAGCATTTT; CDR3 protein: CASSFWDRGGRQPQHF
D gene: NA; V gene: TRBV21-1; clone size: few; J gene: TRBJ2-5; CDR3 DNA: TGTGCCAGCAGCTATGAGGACAGACTGCAAGAGACCCAGTACTTC; CDR3 protein: CASSYEDRLQETQYF
D gene: TRBD1; V gene: TRBV10-1; clone size: NA; J gene: TRBJ2-3; CDR3 DNA: TGCGCCAGCAGTGAAGGACAGGGGGCATCAGATACGCAGTATTTT; CDR3 protein: CASSEGQGASDTQYF
D gene: NA; V gene: TRBV9; clone size: NA; J gene: TRBJ2-3; CDR3 DNA: TGTGCCAGCAGCGTAGGGGTGGCAGGGACAGATACGCAGTATTTT; CDR3 protein: CASSVGVAGTDTQYF
D gene: NA; V gene: TRBV13; clone size: NA; J gene: TRBJ2-7; CDR3 DNA: TGTGCCAGCAGCCTCGTCTACGAGCAGTACTTC; CDR3 protein: CASSLVYEQYF
D gene: NA; V gene: TRBV6-6; clone size: few; J gene: TRBJ2-5; CDR3 DNA: TGTGCCAGCAGTTCAACGGGGACATCACGAGAGACCCAGTACTTC; CDR3 protein: CASSSTGTSRETQYF
D gene: TRBD2; V gene: TRBV15; clone size: NA; J gene: TRBJ2-3; CDR3 DNA: TGTGCCATCGCTATGGGACTAGCGCCCACAGATACGCAGTATTTT; CDR3 protein: CAIAMGLAPTDTQYF
D gene: TRBD1; V gene: TRBV5-8; clone size: NA; J gene: TRBJ2-3; CDR3 DNA: TGTGCCAGCAGCAACGACAGGGGTTCTCTTGTGGATACGCAGTATTTT; CDR3 protein: CASSNDRGSLVDTQYF
D gene: NA; V gene: TRBV7-9; clone size: few; J gene: TRBJ2-3; CDR3 DNA: TGTGCCAGCAGCTCCTTTGGCGGGAGCACAGATACGCAGTATTTT; CDR3 protein: CASSSFGGSTDTQYF
D gene: NA; V gene: TRBV29-1; clone size: NA; J gene: TRBJ2-3; CDR3 DNA: TGCAGCGTTGAAAGGGGAACAGATACGCAGTATTTT; CDR3 protein: CSVERGTDTQYF
D gene: NA; V gene: TRBV2; clone size: NA; J gene: TRBJ1-2; CDR3 DNA: TGTGCCAGCAGGGACATCCAGGGGTCACACTATGGCTACACCTTC; CDR3 protein: CASRDIQGSHYGYTF
D gene: TRBD2; V gene: TRBV7-9; clone size: NA; J gene: TRBJ2-5; CDR3 DNA: TGTGCCAGCAGCTTAGCTCGGGGGGAACAAGAGACCCAGTACTTC; CDR3 protein: CASSLARGEQETQYF
D gene: TRBD1; V gene: TRBV4-1; clone size: NA; J gene: TRBJ1-2; CDR3 DNA: TGCGCCAGCAGCCAAGTCCCCTCGACAGGGATCTATGGCTACACCTTC; CDR3 protein: CASSQVPSTGIYGYTF
D gene: TRBD1; V gene: TRBV7-9; clone size: NA; J gene: TRBJ2-5; CDR3 DNA: TGTGCCAGCAGCTGGGGACAGAGACTCCAAGAGACCCAGTACTTC; CDR3 protein: CASSWGQRLQETQYF
D gene: NA; V gene: TRBV2; clone size: NA; J gene: TRBJ2-5; CDR3 DNA: TGTGCCAGCACTCGGGAATACCAAGAGACCCAGTACTTC; CDR3 protein: CASTREYQETQYF
D gene: TRBD1; V gene: TRBV7-2; clone size: NA; J gene: TRBJ1-5; CDR3 DNA: TGTGCCAGCAGTTATCAGGGGGCGGGTATCGGTAAGCCCCAGCATTTT; CDR3 protein: CASSYQGAGIGKPQHF
D gene: NA; V gene: TRBV5-1; clone size: once; J gene: TRBJ2-7; CDR3 DNA: TGCGCCAGCAGCGAACAGACGGGACAAAAGAACGAGCAGTACTTC; CDR3 protein: CASSEQTGQKNEQYF
D gene: NA; V gene: TRBV19; clone size: NA; J gene: TRBJ1-2; CDR3 DNA: TGTGCCAGTAGTATTCCGGAGAACCGACATGGCTACACCTTC; CDR3 protein: CASSIPENRHGYTF
D gene: TRBD1; V gene: TRBV10-3; clone size: NA; J gene: TRBJ2-2; CDR3 DNA: TGTGCCACCCAAGTACAGGGGGCTACCGGGGAGCTGTTTTTT; CDR3 protein: CATQVQGATGELFF
D gene: NA; V gene: TRBV19; clone size: once; J gene: TRBJ2-4; CDR3 DNA: TGTGCCAGTAGTTCAGGTTACAAAGAGAAGTTAGCCAAAAACATTCAGTACTTC; CDR3 protein: CASSSGYKEKLAKNIQYF
D gene: NA; V gene: TRBV10-3; clone size: NA; J gene: TRBJ1-5; CDR3 DNA: TGTGCCATCAGTGAGGCAGGCAGGGGCAATCAGCCCCAGCATTTT; CDR3 protein: CAISEAGRGNQPQHF
D gene: NA; V gene: TRBV27; clone size: NA; J gene: TRBJ1-5; CDR3 DNA: TGTGCCAGCAGTCCGGGGGGGGGCAATCAGCCCCAGCATTTT; CDR3 protein: CASSPGGGNQPQHF
D gene: TRBD2; V gene: TRBV6-1; clone size: NA; J gene: TRBJ2-3; CDR3 DNA: TGTGCCAGCAGTGAGTGGCGAGCGGGGGAGGATACGCAGTATTTT; CDR3 protein: CASSEWRAGEDTQYF
D gene: TRBD2; V gene: TRBV30; clone size: NA; J gene: TRBJ2-1; CDR3 DNA: TGTGCCTGGAAAGGCGGGGGTTACAATGAGCAGTTCTTC; CDR3 protein: CAWKGGGYNEQFF
D gene: NA; V gene: TRBV6-6; clone size: few; J gene: TRBJ1-5; CDR3 DNA: TGTGCCAGCAGACAAGGGGGATCGCCCCAGCATTTT; CDR3 protein: CASRQGGSPQHF
D gene: NA; V gene: TRBV11-3; clone size: NA; J gene: TRBJ1-2; CDR3 DNA: TGTGCCAGCAGCTTAGATAACCAGGGGTACTATGGCTACACCTTC; CDR3 protein: CASSLDNQGYYGYTF
D gene: NA; V gene: TRBV4-3; clone size: few; J gene: TRBJ2-3; CDR3 DNA: TGCGCCAGCAGCCAAGGTTTAGTAGCCCGCACAGATACGCAGTATTTT; CDR3 protein: CASSQGLVARTDTQYF
D gene: NA; V gene: TRBV28; clone size: NA; J gene: TRBJ2-5; CDR3 DNA: TGTGCCAGCAGCTATAATGGAGCTGGGTTGGAGACCCAGTACTTC; CDR3 protein: CASSYNGAGLETQYF
D gene: NA; V gene: TRBV6-5; clone size: NA; J gene: TRBJ2-7; CDR3 DNA: TGTGCCAGCAGTGAACTGGGTACAGGGTACGAGCAGTACTTC; CDR3 protein: CASSELGTGYEQYF
D gene: NA; V gene: TRBV5-1; clone size: NA; J gene: TRBJ1-3; CDR3 DNA: TGCGCCAGCAGCTTGCACACCTCTGGAAACACCATATATTTT; CDR3 protein: CASSLHTSGNTIYF
D gene: NA; V gene: TRBV14; clone size: NA; J gene: TRBJ2-1; CDR3 DNA: TGTGCCAGCAGCCAAGATTGGCACAGCAATGAGCAGTTCTTC; CDR3 protein: CASSQDWHSNEQFF
D gene: NA; V gene: TRBV2; clone size: NA; J gene: TRBJ2-3; CDR3 DNA: TGTGCCAGCAGTTACACAGATACGCAGTATTTT; CDR3 protein: CASSYTDTQYF
D gene: NA; V gene: TRBV7-2; clone size: once; J gene: TRBJ1-1; CDR3 DNA: TGTGCCAGCAGCTTTGACAGTAGCCCACGTGGAGCTTTCTTT; CDR3 protein: CASSFDSSPRGAFF
D gene: TRBD1; V gene: TRBV5-1; clone size: NA; J gene: TRBJ1-2; CDR3 DNA: TGCGCCAGCAGCTTGGTTTGGCAGGGGGCTCATCGGGGCTACACCTTC; CDR3 protein: CASSLVWQGAHRGYTF
D gene: TRBD1; V gene: TRBV6-1; clone size: few; J gene: TRBJ1-3; CDR3 DNA: TGTGCCAGCAGTGAAGTAGGGGCAGGGGGTTTTGGAAACACCATATATTTT; CDR3 protein: CASSEVGAGGFGNTIYF
D gene: NA; V gene: TRBV7-9; clone size: NA; J gene: TRBJ1-3; CDR3 DNA: TGTTCCAGCAGCTCCCACCGAGGCTCTGGAAACACCATATATTTT; CDR3 protein: CSSSSHRGSGNTIYF
D gene: NA; V gene: TRBV7-9; clone size: NA; J gene: TRBJ1-2; CDR3 DNA: TGTGCCAGCAGCTCATATCCTCCTGAGGTTAACTATGGCTACACCTTC; CDR3 protein: CASSSYPPEVNYGYTF
D gene: NA; V gene: TRBV6-5; clone size: NA; J gene: TRBJ2-1; CDR3 DNA: TGTGCCAGCAGTTACGGTAGGGGGGGGCACAATGAGCAGTTCTTC; CDR3 protein: CASSYGRGGHNEQFF